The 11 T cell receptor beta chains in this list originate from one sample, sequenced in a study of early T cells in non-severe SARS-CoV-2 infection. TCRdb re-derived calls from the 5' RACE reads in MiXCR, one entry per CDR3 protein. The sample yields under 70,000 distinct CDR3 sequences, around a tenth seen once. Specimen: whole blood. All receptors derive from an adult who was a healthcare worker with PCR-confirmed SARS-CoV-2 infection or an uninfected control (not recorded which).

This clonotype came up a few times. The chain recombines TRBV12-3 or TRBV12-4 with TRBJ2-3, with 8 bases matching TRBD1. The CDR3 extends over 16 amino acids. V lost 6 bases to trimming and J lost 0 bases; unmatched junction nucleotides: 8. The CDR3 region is CASSPQDRASTDTQYF. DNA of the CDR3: TGTGCCAGCAGCCCACAGGACAGGGCTAGCACAGATACGCAGTATTTT.

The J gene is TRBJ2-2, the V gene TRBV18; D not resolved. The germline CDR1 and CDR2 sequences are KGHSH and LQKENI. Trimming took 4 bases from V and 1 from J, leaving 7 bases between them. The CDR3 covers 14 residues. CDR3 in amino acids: CASSQTLNTGELFF. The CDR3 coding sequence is TGTGCCAGCTCACAGACACTGAACACCGGGGAGCTGTTTTTT.

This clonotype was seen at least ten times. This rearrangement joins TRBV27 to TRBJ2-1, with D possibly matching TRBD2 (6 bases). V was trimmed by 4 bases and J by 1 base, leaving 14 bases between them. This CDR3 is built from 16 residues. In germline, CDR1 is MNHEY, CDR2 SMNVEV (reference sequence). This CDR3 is CASSSGIAASYNEQFF. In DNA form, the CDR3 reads TGTGCCAGCAGTTCAGGGATAGCGGCTTCCTACAATGAGCAGTTCTTC.

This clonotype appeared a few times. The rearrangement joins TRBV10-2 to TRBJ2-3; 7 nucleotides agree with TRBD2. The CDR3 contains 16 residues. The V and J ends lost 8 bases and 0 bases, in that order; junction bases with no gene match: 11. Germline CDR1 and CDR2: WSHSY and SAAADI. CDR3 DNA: TGCGCCAGCGGAGCGGGGATAGGACTTAGCACAGATACGCAGTATTTT. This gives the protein CASGAGIGLSTDTQYF.

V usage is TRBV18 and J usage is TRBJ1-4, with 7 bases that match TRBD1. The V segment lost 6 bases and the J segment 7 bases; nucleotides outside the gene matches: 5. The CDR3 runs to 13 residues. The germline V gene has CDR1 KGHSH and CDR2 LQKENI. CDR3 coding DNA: TGTGCCAGCTCTCTCGGACAGGCTGAAAAACTGTTTTTT. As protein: CASSLGQAEKLFF.

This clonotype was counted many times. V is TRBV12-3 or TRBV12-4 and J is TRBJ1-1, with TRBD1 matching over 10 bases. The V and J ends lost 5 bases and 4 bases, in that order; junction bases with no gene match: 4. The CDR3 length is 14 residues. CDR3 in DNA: TGTGCCAGCAGTCTAGGACAGGGGGTCACTGAAGCTTTCTTT. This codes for CASSLGQGVTEAFF.

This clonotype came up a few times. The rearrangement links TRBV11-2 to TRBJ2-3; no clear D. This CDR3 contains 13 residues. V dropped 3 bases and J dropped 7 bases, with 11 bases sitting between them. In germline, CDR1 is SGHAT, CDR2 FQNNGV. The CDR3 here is CASSLPSSYTQYF. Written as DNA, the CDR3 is TGTGCCAGCAGCTTGCCCTCGAGCTATACGCAGTATTTT.

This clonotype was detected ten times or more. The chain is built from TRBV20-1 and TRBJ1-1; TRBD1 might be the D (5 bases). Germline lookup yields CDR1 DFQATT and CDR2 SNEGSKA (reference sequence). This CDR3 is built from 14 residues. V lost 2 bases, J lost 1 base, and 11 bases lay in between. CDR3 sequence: CSARWGNKNTEAFF. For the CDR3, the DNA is TGCAGTGCTAGATGGGGGAACAAGAACACTGAAGCTTTCTTT.

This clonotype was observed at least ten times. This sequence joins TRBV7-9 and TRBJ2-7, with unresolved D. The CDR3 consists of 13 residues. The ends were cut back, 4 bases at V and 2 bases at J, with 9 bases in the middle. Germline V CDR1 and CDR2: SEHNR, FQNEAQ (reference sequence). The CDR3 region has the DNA TGTGCCAGCAGCTCGGACGGTACCTACGAGCAGTACTTC. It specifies CASSSDGTYEQYF.

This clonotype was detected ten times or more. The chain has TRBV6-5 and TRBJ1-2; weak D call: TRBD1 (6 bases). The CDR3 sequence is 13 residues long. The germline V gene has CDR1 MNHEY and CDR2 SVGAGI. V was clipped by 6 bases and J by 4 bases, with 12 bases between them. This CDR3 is CASSKQGVYGYTF. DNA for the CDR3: TGTGCCAGCAGCAAACAGGGCGTCTATGGCTACACCTTC.

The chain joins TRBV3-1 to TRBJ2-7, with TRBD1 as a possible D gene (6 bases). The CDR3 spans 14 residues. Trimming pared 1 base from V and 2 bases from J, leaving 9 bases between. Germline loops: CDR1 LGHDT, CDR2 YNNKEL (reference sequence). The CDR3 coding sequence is TGTGCCAGCAGCCAAGCCAGGGGAGCCTACGAGCAGTACTTC. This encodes CASSQARGAYEQYF.